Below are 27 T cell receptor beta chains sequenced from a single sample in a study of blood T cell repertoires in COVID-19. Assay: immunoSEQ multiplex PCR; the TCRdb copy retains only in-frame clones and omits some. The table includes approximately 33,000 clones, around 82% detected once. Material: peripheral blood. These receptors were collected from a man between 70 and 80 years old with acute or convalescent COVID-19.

This CDR3 is CASSLREGPYEQFF. CDR3 in DNA: TGTGCCAGCAGTTTGCGGGAGGGCCCGTATGAGCAGTTCTTC. V and J are TRBV27 and TRBJ2-1, with 9 nucleotides matching TRBD2. Germline CDR1 is MNHEY and CDR2 is SMNVEV (reference sequence). Germline trimming cut 3 bases from V and 8 bases from J; bases unmatched to any gene: 5. CDR3 length: 14 residues.

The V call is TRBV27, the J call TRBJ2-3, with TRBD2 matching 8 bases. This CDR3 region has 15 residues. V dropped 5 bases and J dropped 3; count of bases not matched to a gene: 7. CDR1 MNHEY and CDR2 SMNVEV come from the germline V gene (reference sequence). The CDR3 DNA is TGTGCCAGCAGTCCCAGAGGACTAGCAACAGATACGCAGTATTTT. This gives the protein CASSPRGLATDTQYF.

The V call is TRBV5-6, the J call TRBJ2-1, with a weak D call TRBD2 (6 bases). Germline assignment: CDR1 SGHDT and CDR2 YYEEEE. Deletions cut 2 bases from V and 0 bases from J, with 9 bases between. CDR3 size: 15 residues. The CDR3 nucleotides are TGTGCCAGCAGCTTAGGGACTGTCTCCTACAATGAGCAGTTCTTC. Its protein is CASSLGTVSYNEQFF. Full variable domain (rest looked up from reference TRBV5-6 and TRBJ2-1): DAGVTQSPTHLIKTRGQQVTLRCSPKSGHDTVSWYQQALGQGPQFIFQYYEEEERQRGNFPDRFSGHQFPNYSSELNVNALLLGDSALYLCASSLGTVSYNEQFFGPGTRLTVL.

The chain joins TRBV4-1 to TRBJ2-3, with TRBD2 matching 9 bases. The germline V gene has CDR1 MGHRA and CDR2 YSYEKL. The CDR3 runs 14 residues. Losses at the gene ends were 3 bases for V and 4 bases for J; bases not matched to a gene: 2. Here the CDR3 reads CASSQGTSSDTQYF. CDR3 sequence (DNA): TGCGCCAGCAGCCAGGGGACTAGCTCAGATACGCAGTATTTT.

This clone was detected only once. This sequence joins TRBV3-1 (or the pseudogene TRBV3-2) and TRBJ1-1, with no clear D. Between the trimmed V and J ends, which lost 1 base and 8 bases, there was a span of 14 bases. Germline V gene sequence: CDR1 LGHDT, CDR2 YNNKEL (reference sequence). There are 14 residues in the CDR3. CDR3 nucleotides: TGTGCCAGCAGCCAAGCTGATCCGGGGAAGGAAGCTTTCTTT. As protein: CASSQADPGKEAFF.

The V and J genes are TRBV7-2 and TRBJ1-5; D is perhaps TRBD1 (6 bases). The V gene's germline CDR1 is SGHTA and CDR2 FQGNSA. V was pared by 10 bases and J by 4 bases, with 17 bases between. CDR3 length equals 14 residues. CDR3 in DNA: TGTGCCACCAGGCGGCAGGGGTTAAATCAGCCCCAGCATTTT. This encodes CATRRQGLNQPQHF. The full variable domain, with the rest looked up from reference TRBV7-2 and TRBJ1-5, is GAGVSQSPSNKVTEKGKDVELRCDPISGHTALYWYRQSLGQGLEFLIYFQGNSAPDKSGLPSDRFSAERTGGSVSTLTIQRTQQEDSAVYLCATRRQGLNQPQHFGDGTRLSIL.

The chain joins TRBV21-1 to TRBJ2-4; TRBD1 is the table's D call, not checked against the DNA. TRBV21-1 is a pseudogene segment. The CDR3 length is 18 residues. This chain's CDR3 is CASSRRMERQGGWNIQYF. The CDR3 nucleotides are TGTGCCAGCAGCCGACGTATGGAGAGACAGGGCGGATGGAACATTCAGTACTTC.

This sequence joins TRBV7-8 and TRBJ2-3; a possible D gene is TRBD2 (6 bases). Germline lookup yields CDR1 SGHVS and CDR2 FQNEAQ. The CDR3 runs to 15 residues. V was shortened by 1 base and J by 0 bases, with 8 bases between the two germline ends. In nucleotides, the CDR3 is TGTGCCAGCAGCTTAGTCGGGGGAAGCACAGATACGCAGTATTTT. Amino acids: CASSLVGGSTDTQYF.

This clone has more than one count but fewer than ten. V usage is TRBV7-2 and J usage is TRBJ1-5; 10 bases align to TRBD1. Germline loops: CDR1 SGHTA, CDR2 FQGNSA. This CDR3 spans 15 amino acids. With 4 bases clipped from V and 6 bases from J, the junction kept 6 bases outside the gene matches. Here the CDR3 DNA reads TGTGCCAGCAGCTCGACAGGGGGCGCAGGTCAGCCCCAGCATTTT. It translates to CASSSTGGAGQPQHF.

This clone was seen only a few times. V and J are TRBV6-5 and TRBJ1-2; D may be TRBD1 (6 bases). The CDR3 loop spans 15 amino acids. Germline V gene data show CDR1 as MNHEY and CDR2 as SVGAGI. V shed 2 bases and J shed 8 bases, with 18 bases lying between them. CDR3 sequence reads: CASSYVSDRSGGYTF. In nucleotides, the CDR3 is TGTGCCAGCAGTTACGTGTCAGACAGGAGTGGAGGCTACACCTTC.

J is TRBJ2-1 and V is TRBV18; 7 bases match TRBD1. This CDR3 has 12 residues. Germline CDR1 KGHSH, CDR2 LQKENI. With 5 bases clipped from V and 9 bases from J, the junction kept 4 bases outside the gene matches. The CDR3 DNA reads TGTGCCAGCTCATTACAGGGGAGTGAGCAGTTCTTC. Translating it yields CASSLQGSEQFF.

The CDR3 here is CASSQVTGSGNEQFF. In DNA, the CDR3 is TGTGCCAGCAGCCAAGTTACCGGGAGCGGTAATGAGCAGTTCTTC. The rearrangement uses TRBV3-1 (or the pseudogene TRBV3-2) and TRBJ2-1; D perhaps matches TRBD2 (6 bases). The CDR3 is made up of 15 amino acids. CDR1 and CDR2 from the germline V gene are LGHDT and YNNKEL (reference sequence). The V end was cut by 1 base, the J end by 7 bases, with 14 bases between.

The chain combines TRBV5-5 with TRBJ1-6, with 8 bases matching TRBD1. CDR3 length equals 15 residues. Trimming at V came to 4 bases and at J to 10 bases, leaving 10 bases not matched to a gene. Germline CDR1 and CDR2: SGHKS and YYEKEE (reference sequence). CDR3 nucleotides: TGTGCCAGCAGCGTCCAGGGGGCCGCGGGATCACCCCTCCACTTT. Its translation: CASSVQGAAGSPLHF. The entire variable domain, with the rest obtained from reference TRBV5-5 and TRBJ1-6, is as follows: DAGVTQSPTHLIKTRGQQVTLRCSPISGHKSVSWYQQVLGQGPQFIFQYYEKEERGRGNFPDRFSARQFPNYSSELNVNALLLGDSALYLCASSVQGAAGSPLHFGNGTRLTVT.

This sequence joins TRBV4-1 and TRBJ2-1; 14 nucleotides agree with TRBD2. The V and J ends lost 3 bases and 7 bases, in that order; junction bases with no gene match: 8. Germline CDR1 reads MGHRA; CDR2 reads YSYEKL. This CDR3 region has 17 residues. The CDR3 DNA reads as TGCGCCAGCAGCCAGTCCGGGACTAGCGGGGGCCCAAATGAGCAGTTCTTC. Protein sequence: CASSQSGTSGGPNEQFF.

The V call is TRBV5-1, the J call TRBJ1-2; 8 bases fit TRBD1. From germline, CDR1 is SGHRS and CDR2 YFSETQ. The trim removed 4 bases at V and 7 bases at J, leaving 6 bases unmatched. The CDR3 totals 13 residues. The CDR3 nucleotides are TGCGCCAGCAGCACAGGACAGGGAGGTGGCTACACCTTC. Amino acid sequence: CASSTGQGGGYTF.

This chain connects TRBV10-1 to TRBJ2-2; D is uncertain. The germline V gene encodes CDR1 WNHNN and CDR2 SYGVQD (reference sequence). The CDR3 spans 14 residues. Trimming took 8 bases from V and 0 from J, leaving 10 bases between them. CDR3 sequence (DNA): TGCGCCAGCGCCCGAGATCCGAACACCGGGGAGCTGTTTTTT. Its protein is CASARDPNTGELFF.

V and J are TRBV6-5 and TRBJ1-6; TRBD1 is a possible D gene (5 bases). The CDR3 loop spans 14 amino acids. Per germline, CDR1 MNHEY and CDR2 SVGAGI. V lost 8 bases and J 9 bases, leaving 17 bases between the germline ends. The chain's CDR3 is CASSARVGRSPLHF. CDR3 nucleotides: TGTGCCAGCTCGGCCCGGGTGGGGCGTTCACCCCTCCACTTT.

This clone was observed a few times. In DNA, the CDR3 is TGTGCCAGCAGAGGGGGCGGGATAAGCAATCAGCCCCAGCATTTT. It is translated as CASRGGGISNQPQHF. The rearrangement joins TRBV2 to TRBJ1-5, with 7 bases fitting TRBD1. Germline-derived CDR1 and CDR2 are SNHLY and FYNNEI. V trimming: 6 bases; J trimming: 1 base; junction bases outside the gene matches: 6. The CDR3 covers 15 residues. The whole variable domain, filled in from reference TRBV2 and TRBJ1-5, reads EPEVTQTPSHQVTQMGQEVILRCVPISNHLYFYWYRQILGQKVEFLVSFYNNEISEKSEIFDDQFSVERPDGSNFTLKIRSTKLEDSAMYFCASRGGGISNQPQHFGDGTRLSIL.

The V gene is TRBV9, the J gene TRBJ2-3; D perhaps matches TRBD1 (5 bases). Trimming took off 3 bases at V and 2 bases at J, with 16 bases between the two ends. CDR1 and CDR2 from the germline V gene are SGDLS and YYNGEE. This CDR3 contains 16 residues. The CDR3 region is CASSAPTRQNTDTQYF. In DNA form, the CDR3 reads TGTGCCAGCAGCGCTCCTACCCGACAGAACACAGATACGCAGTATTTT.

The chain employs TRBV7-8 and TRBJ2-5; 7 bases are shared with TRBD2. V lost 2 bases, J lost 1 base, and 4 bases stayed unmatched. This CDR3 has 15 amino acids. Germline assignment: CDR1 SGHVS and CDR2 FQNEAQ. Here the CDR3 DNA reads TGTGCCAGCAGCTTACAACTAGCGAGCCAAGAGACCCAGTACTTC. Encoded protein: CASSLQLASQETQYF. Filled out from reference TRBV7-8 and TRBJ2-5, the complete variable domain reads GAGVSQSPRYKVAKRGQDVALRCDPISGHVSLFWYQQALGQGPEFLTYFQNEAQLDKSGLPSDRFFAERPEGSVSTLKIQRTQQEDSAVYLCASSLQLASQETQYFGPGTRLLVL.

The CDR3, as DNA: TGCGCCAGCAGCCAAGTTCAGGGGGTCCTCTACAATGAGCAGTTCTTC. Its translation is CASSQVQGVLYNEQFF. The chain joins TRBV4-3 to TRBJ2-1; TRBD1 aligns across 7 bases. The CDR3 spans 16 residues. After removal of 1 base from V and 3 bases from J, the junction contained 6 bases not matched to a gene. The germline gives CDR1 LGHNA, CDR2 YSLEER.

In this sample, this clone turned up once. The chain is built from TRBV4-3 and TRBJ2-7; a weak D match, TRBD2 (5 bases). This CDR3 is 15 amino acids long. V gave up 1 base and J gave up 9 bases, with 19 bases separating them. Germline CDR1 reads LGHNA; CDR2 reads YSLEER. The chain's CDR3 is CASSQVIGVSTVQYF. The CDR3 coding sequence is TGCGCCAGCAGCCAAGTAATCGGGGTGTCTACGGTGCAGTACTTC.

The CDR3 loop is CASSREGLMNTEAFF. The DNA for the CDR3 is TGTGCCAGCTCACGGGAGGGACTGATGAACACTGAAGCTTTCTTT. The rearrangement links TRBV18 to TRBJ1-1; TRBD1 is a possible D gene (5 bases). The CDR3 totals 15 residues. Per the germline V gene, CDR1 is KGHSH and CDR2 is LQKENI. The V gene lost 4 bases and the J gene lost 0 bases, with 12 bases spanning the gap.

CDR3 nucleotide sequence: TGTGCCAGCAGCTCGACGCAGACAGGAACGGTCTACGAGCAGTACTTC. Translation gives CASSSTQTGTVYEQYF. This chain connects TRBV3-1 (or the pseudogene TRBV3-2) to TRBJ2-7; possible D gene TRBD1, 6 bases. The length of the CDR3 is 16 residues. The V gene's germline CDR1 is LGHDT and CDR2 YNNKEL (reference sequence). V dropped 5 bases and J dropped 3 bases, with 20 bases sitting between them.

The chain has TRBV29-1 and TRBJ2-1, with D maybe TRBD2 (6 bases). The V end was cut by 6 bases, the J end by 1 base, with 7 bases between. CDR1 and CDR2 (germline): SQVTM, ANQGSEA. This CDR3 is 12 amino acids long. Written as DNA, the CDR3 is TGCAGCGTACGGGAGTCCTACAATGAGCAGTTCTTC. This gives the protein CSVRESYNEQFF.

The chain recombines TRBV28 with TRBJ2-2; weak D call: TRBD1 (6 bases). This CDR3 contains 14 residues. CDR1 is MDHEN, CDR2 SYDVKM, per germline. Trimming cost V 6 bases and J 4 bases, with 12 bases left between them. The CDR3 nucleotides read TGTGCCAGCAGGCCCGGACAGACCACCGGGGAGCTGTTTTTT. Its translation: CASRPGQTTGELFF.

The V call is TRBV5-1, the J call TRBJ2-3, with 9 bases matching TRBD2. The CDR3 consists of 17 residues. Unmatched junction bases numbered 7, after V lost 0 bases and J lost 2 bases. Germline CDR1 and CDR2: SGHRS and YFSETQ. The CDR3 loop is CASSLAGLAGATDTQYF. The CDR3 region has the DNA TGCGCCAGCAGCTTGGCCGGGTTAGCGGGAGCCACAGATACGCAGTATTTT.